A single sample gave rise to the 10 T cell receptor beta chains below, sequenced in a study of shared clonotypes between healthy human individuals. Sequenced by immunoSEQ multiplex PCR; TCRdb stores in-frame clones only, minus some. The profile shows over 1.4 million clones, roughly 96% of them singletons. The sample consisted of naive CD4+ T cells sorted from blood. Subset in this sample: CD45RA+ positively selected. Receptors were obtained from a man aged 30 to 45 in good health.

The V and J genes are TRBV15 and TRBJ2-1; D is ambiguous. This CDR3 is 15 amino acids long. Germline CDR1 reads LNHNV; CDR2 reads YYDKDF (reference sequence). V lost 7 bases to trimming and J lost 8 bases, with 21 bases between them. CDR3: CATTAEIGLGHEQFF. For the CDR3, the DNA is TGTGCCACCACCGCAGAGATTGGGCTCGGACATGAGCAGTTCTTC.

Notes on this clone: At the DNA level, this CDR3 is encoded by other sequences in the same sample as well. J is TRBJ1-1 and V is TRBV19, with D tentatively TRBD1 (5 bases). Deletions cut 3 bases from V and 5 bases from J, with 10 bases between. The germline V gene has CDR1 LNHDA and CDR2 SQIVND (reference sequence). The CDR3 totals 13 residues. This CDR3 reads CASSIGTGTEAFF. CDR3 nucleotides: TGTGCCAGTAGTATTGGGACGGGGACTGAAGCTTTCTTT.

V usage is TRBV6-6 and J usage is TRBJ2-2; TRBD2 agrees at 7 bases. Germline V gene data show CDR1 as MNHNY and CDR2 as SVGAGI (reference sequence). The CDR3 is 15 residues long. V shed 8 bases, J shed 0 bases, and the junction held 6 bases outside the gene matches. The CDR3 region has the DNA TGTGCCAGCCACCACGGGACTACGAACACCGGGGAGCTGTTTTTT. Protein: CASHHGTTNTGELFF.

The V call is TRBV6-5, the J call TRBJ1-1; D remains unclear. This CDR3 contains 14 residues. The V end lost 6 bases, the J end lost 1 base, and 12 bases lay between the germline ends. Germline V gene sequence: CDR1 MNHEY, CDR2 SVGAGI. The CDR3 coding sequence is TGTGCCAGCAGCCCAAACCGCCGGAACACTGAAGCTTTCTTT. Its translation is CASSPNRRNTEAFF.

V and J are TRBV7-2 and TRBJ2-7; the match to TRBD2 covers 9 bases. V lost 0 bases, J lost 2 bases, and 2 bases stayed unmatched. CDR1 SGHTA and CDR2 FQGNSA come from the germline V gene. This CDR3 is built from 15 residues. CDR3 region: CASSLASGSTYEQYF. The DNA for the CDR3 is TGTGCCAGCAGCTTAGCTAGCGGGAGTACCTACGAGCAGTACTTC.

V gene TRBV19 combines with J gene TRBJ2-1; TRBD1 might be the D (5 bases). V lost 5 bases, J lost 0 bases, and 11 bases lay in between. The CDR3 has 15 residues. Per germline, CDR1 LNHDA and CDR2 SQIVND (reference sequence). The CDR3 sequence: CASSPDSSSYNEQFF. CDR3 in DNA: TGTGCCAGTAGTCCCGACAGTAGCTCCTACAATGAGCAGTTCTTC.

A word on this clone: The same CDR3 is also encoded by other DNA sequences in this sample. The chain employs TRBV7-2 and TRBJ2-7; D is undetermined. Trimming took off 3 bases at V and 0 bases at J, with 6 bases between the two ends. This CDR3 has 13 amino acids. Germline V CDR1 and CDR2: SGHTA, FQGNSA. CDR3: CASSFRGSYEQYF. Written as DNA, the CDR3 is TGTGCCAGCAGCTTCCGAGGCTCCTACGAGCAGTACTTC.

V is TRBV6-6 and J is TRBJ1-1; D gene uncertain. The V end was cut by 2 bases, the J end by 0 bases, with 10 bases between. The CDR3 has 15 amino acids. Germline lookup yields CDR1 MNHNY and CDR2 SVGAGI (reference sequence). The CDR3 coding sequence is TGTGCCAGCAGTTACCGAGGAGACCTGAACACTGAAGCTTTCTTT. Its protein product is CASSYRGDLNTEAFF.

The V and J genes are TRBV6-4 and TRBJ2-3; D may be TRBD1 or TRBD2 (5 bases each). The CDR3 runs 15 residues. Germline V CDR1 and CDR2: MRHNA, SNTAGT. V lost 3 bases, J lost 3 bases, and 13 bases lay in between. CDR3 coding DNA: TGTGCCAGCAGTGAATTTGGGGGAGTAACAGATACGCAGTATTTT. It is translated as CASSEFGGVTDTQYF.

This sequence joins TRBV4-1 and TRBJ2-7, with unresolved D. In germline, CDR1 is MGHRA, CDR2 YSYEKL. Trimming took off 3 bases at V and 5 bases at J, with 11 bases between the two ends. This CDR3 has 13 residues. The DNA of the CDR3 is TGCGCCAGCAGCCACCTCCTCGTGGACGAGCAGTACTTC. Protein product: CASSHLLVDEQYF.